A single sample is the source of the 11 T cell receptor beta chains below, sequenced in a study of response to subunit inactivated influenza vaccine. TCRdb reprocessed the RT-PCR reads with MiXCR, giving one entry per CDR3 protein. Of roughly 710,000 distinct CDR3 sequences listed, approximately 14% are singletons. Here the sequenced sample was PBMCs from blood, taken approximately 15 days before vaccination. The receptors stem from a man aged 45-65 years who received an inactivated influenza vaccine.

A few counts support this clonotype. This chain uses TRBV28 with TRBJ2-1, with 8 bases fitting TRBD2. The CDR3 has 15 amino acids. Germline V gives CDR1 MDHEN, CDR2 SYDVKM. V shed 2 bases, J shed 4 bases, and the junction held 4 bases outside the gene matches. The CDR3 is CASSLVVAGYNEQFF. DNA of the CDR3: TGTGCCAGCAGTTTAGTGGTAGCGGGATACAATGAGCAGTTCTTC.

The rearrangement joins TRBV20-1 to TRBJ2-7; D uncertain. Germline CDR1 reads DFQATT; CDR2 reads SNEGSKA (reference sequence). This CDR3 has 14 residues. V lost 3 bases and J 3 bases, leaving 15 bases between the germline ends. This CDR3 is CSARDFETFYEQYF. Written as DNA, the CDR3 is TGCAGTGCTAGGGATTTCGAGACTTTCTACGAGCAGTACTTC.

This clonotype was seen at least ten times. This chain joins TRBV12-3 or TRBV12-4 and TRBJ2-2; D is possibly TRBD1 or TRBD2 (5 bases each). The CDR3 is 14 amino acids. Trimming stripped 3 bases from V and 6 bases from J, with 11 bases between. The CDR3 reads CASSFGGSSGELFF. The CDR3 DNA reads TGTGCCAGCAGTTTTGGGGGTTCTTCCGGGGAGCTGTTTTTT.

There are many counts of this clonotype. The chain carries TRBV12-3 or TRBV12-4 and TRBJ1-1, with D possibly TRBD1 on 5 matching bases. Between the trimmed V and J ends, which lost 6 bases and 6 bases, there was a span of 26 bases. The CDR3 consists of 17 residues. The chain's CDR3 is CASRLSTGTGRGAEAFF. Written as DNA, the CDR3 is TGTGCCAGCAGACTATCCACCGGGACTGGGAGAGGTGCTGAAGCTTTCTTT.

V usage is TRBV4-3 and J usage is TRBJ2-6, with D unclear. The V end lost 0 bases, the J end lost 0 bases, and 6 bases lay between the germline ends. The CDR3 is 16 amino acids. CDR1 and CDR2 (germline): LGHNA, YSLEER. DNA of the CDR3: TGCGCCAGCAGCCAAGACCCTGTCTCTGGGGCCAACGTCCTGACTTTC. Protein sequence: CASSQDPVSGANVLTF.

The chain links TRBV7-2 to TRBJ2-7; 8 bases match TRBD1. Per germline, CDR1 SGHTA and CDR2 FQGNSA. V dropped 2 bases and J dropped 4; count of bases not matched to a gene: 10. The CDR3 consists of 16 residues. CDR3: CASSLQGARASYEQYF. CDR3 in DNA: TGTGCCAGCAGCTTACAGGGGGCCCGGGCCTCTTACGAGCAGTACTTC.

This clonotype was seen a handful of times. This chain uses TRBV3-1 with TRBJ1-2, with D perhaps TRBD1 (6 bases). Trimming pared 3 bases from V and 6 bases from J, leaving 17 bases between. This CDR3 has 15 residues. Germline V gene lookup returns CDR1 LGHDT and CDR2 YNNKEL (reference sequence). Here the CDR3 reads CASSHRSRGLDGYTF. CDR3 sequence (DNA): TGTGCCAGCAGCCACAGGTCCAGGGGACTTGATGGCTACACCTTC.

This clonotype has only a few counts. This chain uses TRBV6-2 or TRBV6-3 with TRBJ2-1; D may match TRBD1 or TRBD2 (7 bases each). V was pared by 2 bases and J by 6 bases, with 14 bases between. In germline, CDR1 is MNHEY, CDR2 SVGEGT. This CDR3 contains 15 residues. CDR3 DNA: TGTGCCAGCAGTTACCCCAGGGGGGGGAGCAATGAGCAGTTCTTC. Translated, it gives CASSYPRGGSNEQFF.

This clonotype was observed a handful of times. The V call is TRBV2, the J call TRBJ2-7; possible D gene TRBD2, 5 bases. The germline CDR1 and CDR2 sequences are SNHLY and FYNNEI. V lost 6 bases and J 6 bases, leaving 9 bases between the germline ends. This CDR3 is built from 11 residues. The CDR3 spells CASRASFEQYF. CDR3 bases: TGTGCCAGCAGAGCTAGCTTCGAGCAGTACTTC.

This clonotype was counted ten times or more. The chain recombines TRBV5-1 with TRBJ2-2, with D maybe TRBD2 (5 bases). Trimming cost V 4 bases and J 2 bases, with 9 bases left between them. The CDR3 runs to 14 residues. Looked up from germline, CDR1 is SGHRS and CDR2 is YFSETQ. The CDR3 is CASSDGDNTGELFF. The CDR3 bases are TGCGCCAGCAGCGACGGGGATAACACCGGGGAGCTGTTTTTT.

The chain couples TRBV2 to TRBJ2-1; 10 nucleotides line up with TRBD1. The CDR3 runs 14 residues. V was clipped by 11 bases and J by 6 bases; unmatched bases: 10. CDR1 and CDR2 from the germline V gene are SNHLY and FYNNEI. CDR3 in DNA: TGTGCCTCGACCGGGACAGGGGCGGGCAATGAGCAGTTCTTC. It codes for CASTGTGAGNEQFF.